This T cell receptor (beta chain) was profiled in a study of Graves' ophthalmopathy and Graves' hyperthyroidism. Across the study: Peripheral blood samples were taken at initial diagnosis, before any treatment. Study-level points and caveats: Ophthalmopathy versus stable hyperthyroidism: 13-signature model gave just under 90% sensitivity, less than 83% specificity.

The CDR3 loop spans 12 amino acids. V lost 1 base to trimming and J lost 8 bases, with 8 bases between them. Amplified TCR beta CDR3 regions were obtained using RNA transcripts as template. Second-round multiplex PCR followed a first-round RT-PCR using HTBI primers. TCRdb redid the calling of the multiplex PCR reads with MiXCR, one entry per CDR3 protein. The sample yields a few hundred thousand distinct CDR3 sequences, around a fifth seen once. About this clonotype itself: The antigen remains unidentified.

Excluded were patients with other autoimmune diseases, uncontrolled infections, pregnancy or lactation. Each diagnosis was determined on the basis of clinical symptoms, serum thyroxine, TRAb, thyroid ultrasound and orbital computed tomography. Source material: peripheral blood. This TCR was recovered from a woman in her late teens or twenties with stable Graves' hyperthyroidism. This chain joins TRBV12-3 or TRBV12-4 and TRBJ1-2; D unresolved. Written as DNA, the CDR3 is TGTGCCAGCAGTTTAGACCGACGGGGCTACACCTTC. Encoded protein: CASSLDRRGYTF.